This T cell receptor (beta chain) was documented in a study of TIL therapy for anti-PD-1-resistant metastatic lung cancer. Across the whole study: Median patient age was approximately 58, ranging about 38-80 years. General study points: Treatment-naive, never-smoker and oncogene-addicted patients were overrepresented in this highly selected cohort. Many TIL product clones were absent from baseline tumor, suggesting clonal contraction.

Remarks on this clone: What it binds is unknown.

The CDR3 extends over 15 amino acids. V gave up 0 bases and J gave up 5 bases; unmatched junction bases: 7. Germline loops: CDR1 SGHRS, CDR2 YFSETQ. Time point denoted: pre-treatment sample, taken before nivolumab and TIL therapy. The tumor samples were excised metastases, mostly pleural nodules or supraclavicular lymph nodes. The libraries were made with immunoSEQ v3. The table came from immunoSEQ multiplex PCR; TCRdb's copy has only in-frame clones and leaves some out. There are about 100,000 clones in the sample; less than 70% occur only once, and approximately 10% lies in the top ten. The clonotype originates from a person aged 25-85 years with non-small cell lung cancer. This sequence joins TRBV5-1 and TRBJ2-5; TRBD2 matches 7 bases. Specimen: tumor tissue, collected at baseline. CDR3 protein: CASSLAGGWLETQYF. Written as DNA, the CDR3 is TGCGCCAGCAGCTTGGCGGGGGGATGGTTGGAGACCCAGTACTTC.